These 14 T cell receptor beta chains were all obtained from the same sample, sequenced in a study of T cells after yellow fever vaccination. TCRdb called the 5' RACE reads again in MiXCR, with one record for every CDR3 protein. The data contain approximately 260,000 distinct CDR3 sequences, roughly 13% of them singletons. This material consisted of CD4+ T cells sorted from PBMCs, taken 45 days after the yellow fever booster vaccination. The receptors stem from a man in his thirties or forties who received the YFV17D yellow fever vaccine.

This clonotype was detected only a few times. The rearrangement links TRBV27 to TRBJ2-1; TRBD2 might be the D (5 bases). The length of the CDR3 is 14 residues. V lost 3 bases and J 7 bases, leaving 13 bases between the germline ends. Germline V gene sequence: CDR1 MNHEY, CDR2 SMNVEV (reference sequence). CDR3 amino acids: CASSFGLASNEQFF. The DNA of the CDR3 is TGTGCCAGCAGTTTCGGGCTAGCCTCTAATGAGCAGTTCTTC.

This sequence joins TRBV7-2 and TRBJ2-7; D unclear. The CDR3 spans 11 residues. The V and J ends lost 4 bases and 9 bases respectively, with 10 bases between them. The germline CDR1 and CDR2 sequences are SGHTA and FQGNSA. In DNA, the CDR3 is TGTGCCAGCAGCTCCTATTCCGGGCAGTACTTC. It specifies CASSSYSGQYF.

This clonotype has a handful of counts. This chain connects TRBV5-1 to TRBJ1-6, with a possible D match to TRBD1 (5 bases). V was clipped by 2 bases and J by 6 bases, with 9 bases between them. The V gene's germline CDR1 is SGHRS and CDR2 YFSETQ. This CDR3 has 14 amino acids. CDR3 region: CASSFTGANSPLHF. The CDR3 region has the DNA TGCGCCAGCAGCTTTACAGGAGCTAATTCACCCCTCCACTTT.

This chain's CDR3 is CASSENRGAWTGELFF. CDR3 in DNA: TGCGCCAGCAGTGAGAACAGGGGCGCTTGGACCGGGGAGCTGTTTTTT. This chain connects TRBV10-1 to TRBJ2-2; 7 bases match TRBD1. Per the germline V gene, CDR1 is WNHNN and CDR2 is SYGVQD (reference sequence). V lost 2 bases and J lost 5; bases outside the gene matches: 8. The CDR3 covers 16 residues.

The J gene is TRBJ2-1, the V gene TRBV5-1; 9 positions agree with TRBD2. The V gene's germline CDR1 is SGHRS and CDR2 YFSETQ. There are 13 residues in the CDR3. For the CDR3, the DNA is TGCGCTTGCAGCCTAGCGGGAAGCAATGAGCAGTTCTTC. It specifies CACSLAGSNEQFF.

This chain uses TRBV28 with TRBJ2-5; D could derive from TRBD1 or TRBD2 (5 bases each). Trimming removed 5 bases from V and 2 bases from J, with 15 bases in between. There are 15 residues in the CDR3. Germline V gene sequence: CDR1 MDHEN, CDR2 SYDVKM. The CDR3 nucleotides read TGTGCCAGCAGTCACTCCGGGACGCCACAAGAGACCCAGTACTTC. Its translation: CASSHSGTPQETQYF.

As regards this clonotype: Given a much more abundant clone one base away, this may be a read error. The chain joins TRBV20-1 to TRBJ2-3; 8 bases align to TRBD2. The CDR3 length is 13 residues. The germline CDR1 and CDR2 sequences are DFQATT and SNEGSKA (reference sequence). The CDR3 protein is CSLVQRGKDTQYF. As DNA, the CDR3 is TGCAGCCTTGTCCAGCGGGGGAAAGATACGCAGTATTTT.

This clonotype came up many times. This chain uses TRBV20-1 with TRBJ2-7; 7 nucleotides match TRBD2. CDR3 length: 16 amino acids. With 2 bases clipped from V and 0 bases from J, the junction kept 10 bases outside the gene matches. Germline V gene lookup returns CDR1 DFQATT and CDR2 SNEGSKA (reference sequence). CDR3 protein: CSARTVVGRSSYEQYF. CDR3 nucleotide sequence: TGCAGTGCTAGAACGGTCGTCGGGAGGAGCTCCTACGAGCAGTACTTC.

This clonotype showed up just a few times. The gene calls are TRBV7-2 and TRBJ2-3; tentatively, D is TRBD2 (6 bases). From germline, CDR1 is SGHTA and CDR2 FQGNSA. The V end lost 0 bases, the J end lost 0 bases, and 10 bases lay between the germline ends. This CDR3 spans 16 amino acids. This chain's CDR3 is CASSLAGGISTDTQYF. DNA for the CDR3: TGTGCCAGCAGCTTAGCGGGAGGCATCAGCACAGATACGCAGTATTTT.

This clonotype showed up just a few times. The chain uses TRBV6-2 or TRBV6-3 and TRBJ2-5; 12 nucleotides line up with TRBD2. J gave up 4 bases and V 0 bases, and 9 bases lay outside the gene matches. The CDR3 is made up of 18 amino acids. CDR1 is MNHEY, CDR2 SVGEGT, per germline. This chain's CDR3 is CASSYSTSGRFMGETQYF. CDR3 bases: TGTGCCAGCAGTTACTCGACTAGCGGGAGATTTATGGGAGAGACCCAGTACTTC.

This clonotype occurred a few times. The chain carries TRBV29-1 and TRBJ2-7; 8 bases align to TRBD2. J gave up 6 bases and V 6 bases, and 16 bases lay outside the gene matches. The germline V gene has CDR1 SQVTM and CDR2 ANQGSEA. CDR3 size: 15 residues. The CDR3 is CSVGAAGTSVGEQYF. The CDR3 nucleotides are TGCAGCGTCGGGGCAGCAGGGACTAGTGTCGGCGAGCAGTACTTC.

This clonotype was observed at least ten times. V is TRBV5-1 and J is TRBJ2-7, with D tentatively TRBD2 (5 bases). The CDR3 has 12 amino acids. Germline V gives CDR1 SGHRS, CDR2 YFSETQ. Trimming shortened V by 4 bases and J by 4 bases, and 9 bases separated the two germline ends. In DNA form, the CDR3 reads TGCGCCAGCAGCGATTCGGGGTACGAGCAGTACTTC. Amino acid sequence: CASSDSGYEQYF.

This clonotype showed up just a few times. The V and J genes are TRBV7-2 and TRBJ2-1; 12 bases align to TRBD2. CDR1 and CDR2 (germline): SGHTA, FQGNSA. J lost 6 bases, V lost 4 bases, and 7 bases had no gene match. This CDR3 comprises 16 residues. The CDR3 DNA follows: TGTGCCAGCAGCTCCCCGGGACTAGCGGGTTTCAATGAGCAGTTCTTC. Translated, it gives CASSSPGLAGFNEQFF.

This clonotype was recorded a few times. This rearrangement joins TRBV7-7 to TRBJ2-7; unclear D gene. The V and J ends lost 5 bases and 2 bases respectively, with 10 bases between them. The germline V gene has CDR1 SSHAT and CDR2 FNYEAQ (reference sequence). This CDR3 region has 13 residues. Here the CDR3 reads CASSQDLTYEQYF. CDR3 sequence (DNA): TGTGCCAGCAGCCAGGACCTTACCTACGAGCAGTACTTC. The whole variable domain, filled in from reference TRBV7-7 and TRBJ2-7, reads GAGVSQSPRYKVTKRGQDVTLRCDPISSHATLYWYQQALGQGPEFLTYFNYEAQPDKSGLPSDRFSAERPEGSISTLTIQRTEQRDSAMYRCASSQDLTYEQYFGPGTRLTVT.